One and the same sample provided the 19 T cell receptor beta chains below, sequenced in a study of tissue T cells after allogeneic stem cell transplantation. Repertoires were generated with immunoSEQ multiplex PCR, while TCRdb's copy carries only in-frame clones and drops some. This sample has over 40,000 clones, with about three quarters found just once. Sample: sorted cells pooled from one or two spleens. These receptors were collected from a pool of C57BL/6 mice in good health.

A word on this clone: Genes and germline come from the mouse. The read stops 1 residue short of the end of the CDR3; the missing end is completed from the germline J gene. The chain joins TRBV29 to TRBJ2-5; D gene uncertain. CDR1 and CDR2 from the germline V gene are MSHET and SYDVDS. Trimming pared 4 bases from V and 4 bases from J, leaving 9 bases between. The CDR3 has 13 residues. CDR3 loop: CASSYRPEDTQYF. Partial CDR3 DNA: TGTGCTAGCAGTTATCGTCCGGAAGACACCCAGTAC.

Concerning this clone: Gene names are mouse gene names. The read ends 1 residue early relative to the CDR3; the germline J gene fills the gap. This sequence joins TRBV30 and TRBJ2-7; TRBD1 is a possible D gene (5 bases). Germline values: CDR1 SQVVS, CDR2 ANEGSEA. V lost 1 base and J 4 bases, leaving 8 bases between the germline ends. The CDR3 is made up of 12 amino acids. The DNA read from the CDR3 is TGTAGTTCTAGAGGCAGGACATATGAACAGTAC. This codes for CSSRGRTYEQY. The CDR3, in full, reads CSSRGRTYEQYF.

This clone was observed a handful of times. Mouse gene names apply. The sequence runs out 1 residue before the end of the CDR3; the remainder is reconstructed from the germline J gene. The chain recombines TRBV31 with TRBJ1-2; the match to TRBD1 covers 7 bases. The CDR3 spans 13 residues. Germline CDR1 and CDR2: GKSSPN and SITVG. V shed 3 bases and J 3 bases; nucleotides not matched to a gene: 4. CDR3 bases read: TGTGCCTGGAGCTCCGGGACAGACTCCGACTACACC. This gives the protein CAWSSGTDSDYT. The complete CDR3 reads CAWSSGTDSDYTF.

About this clone: Gene names are mouse gene names. The read finishes 1 residue shy of the CDR3 end, and the germline J gene is used to complete it. The chain recombines TRBV12-1 with TRBJ2-5, with no clear D. CDR1 and CDR2 from the germline V gene are SGHSN and HYEKVE. V was cut by 2 bases and J by 0 bases, with 8 bases left in between. This CDR3 comprises 14 residues. The CDR3 region is CASSPRQNQDTQYF. CDR3 bases read: TGTGCCAGCTCTCCCCGACAAAACCAAGACACCCAGTAC.

On this clone itself: Germline and genes: mouse. The read ends 1 residue before the CDR3 terminus; that terminus is restored from the germline J gene. This rearrangement joins TRBV2 to TRBJ2-7; 12 bases match TRBD2. From germline, CDR1 is LGHNA and CDR2 YSYQKL. With 1 base clipped from V and 1 base from J, the junction kept 2 bases outside the gene matches. The CDR3 sequence is 16 residues long. The part of the CDR3 DNA that was read is TGTGCCAGCAGCCAAGGGACTGGGGGGGTTTCCTATGAACAGTAC. This gives the protein CASSQGTGGVSYEQY. The full CDR3 is CASSQGTGGVSYEQYF.

A note on this clone: Mouse germline and gene names are used. The read is 1 residue too short to cover the CDR3 end, so that end is filled in from the germline J gene. The chain joins TRBV26 to TRBJ1-3; no firm D call. This CDR3 contains 14 residues. Germline CDR1 is KGHPV and CDR2 is FQNQEV (reference sequence). Between the trimmed V and J ends, which lost 4 bases and 0 bases, there was a span of 7 bases. CDR3 region: CASSRQSSGNTLYF. The CDR3 bases that were read are TGTGCCAGCAGTCGACAATCTTCTGGAAATACGCTCTAT.

Concerning this clone: The genes and germline here are from mouse. The read is 1 residue too short to cover the CDR3 end, so that end is filled in from the germline J gene. The chain joins TRBV29 to TRBJ1-4; 7 positions match TRBD1. V shed 4 bases, J shed 1 base, and the junction held 9 bases outside the gene matches. This CDR3 is 17 amino acids long. Germline loops: CDR1 MSHET, CDR2 SYDVDS. The CDR3 sequence is CASSSPRDRYSNERLFF. The sequenced CDR3 bases are TGTGCTAGCAGTTCGCCCCGGGACAGATATTCCAACGAAAGATTATTT.

Comments on this clone: The genes and germline here are from mouse. The CDR3 bases that were read are TGTGCCAGCAGTTTTGGGACAGGGGACGAAAGATTATTT. It specifies CASSFGTGDERLF. The CDR3 as a whole reads CASSFGTGDERLFF. The chain uses TRBV14 and TRBJ1-4, with 10 nucleotides matching TRBD1. The read terminates 1 residue before the CDR3 end, so the remaining end is supplied by the germline J gene. V was pared by 2 bases and J by 6 bases, with 1 base of the junction left unmatched. Germline loops: CDR1 SGHDT, CDR2 FRDEAV. The CDR3 is 14 amino acids.

About this clone itself: Mouse gene names apply. The CDR3 is cut off 1 residue early in the read; its end comes from the germline J gene. The chain recombines TRBV29 with TRBJ1-1, with 10 bases that match TRBD1. Trimming removed 3 bases from V and 3 bases from J; junction bases left unmatched: 4. CDR1 MSHET and CDR2 SYDVDS come from the germline V gene. The length of the CDR3 is 15 residues. The CDR3 bases that were read are TGTGCTAGCAGTTTTCCCGGGACAGGGGACACAGAAGTCTTC. Amino acids: CASSFPGTGDTEVF. The whole CDR3 protein is CASSFPGTGDTEVFF.

Note on this clone: The gene symbols are mouse symbols. With the read ending 1 residue before the CDR3 end, the germline J gene is used to fill in that end. The same CDR3 also results from other DNA sequences found in this sample. V and J are TRBV20 and TRBJ1-2; D is ambiguous. The ends were cut back, 0 bases at V and 1 base at J, with 6 bases in the middle. There are 13 residues in the CDR3. Germline V gene lookup returns CDR1 GFQATS and CDR2 STVNSAI. CDR3 residues: CGARDRQNSDYTF. The CDR3 DNA, read in part, is TGTGGTGCTAGGGATCGACAAAACTCCGACTACACC.

With respect to this clone: Any gene name here is a mouse gene name. The read terminates 1 residue ahead of where the CDR3 ends, so the germline J gene completes it. The chain has TRBV13-3 and TRBJ2-3, with TRBD1 identical over 7 bases. The CDR3 runs to 14 residues. The ends lost 0 bases at V and 3 bases at J; junction bases unmatched: 1. The germline V gene has CDR1 NNHDY and CDR2 SYVADS. CDR3 sequence: CASSDVQGAETLYF. The part of the CDR3 DNA that was read is TGTGCCAGCAGTGATGTACAGGGGGCAGAAACGCTGTAT.

For this clone: The germline and genes are mouse ones. The CDR3 spells CTCSVDRNNQAPLF. The covered CDR3 bases are TGCACCTGCAGTGTGGACAGAAACAACCAGGCTCCGCTT. V gene TRBV1 combines with J gene TRBJ1-5; TRBD1 might be the D (6 bases). The CDR3 is cut off 1 residue early in the read; its end comes from the germline J gene. The germline V gene has CDR1 NSQYPW and CDR2 LRSPGD (reference sequence). Trimming shortened V by 4 bases and J by 1 base, and 8 bases separated the two germline ends. This CDR3 spans 14 amino acids.

As regards this clone: Genes here carry mouse names. The DNA ends 1 residue before the CDR3 does, and the rest of the CDR3 is filled in from the germline J gene. V and J are TRBV3 and TRBJ2-4, with TRBD1 matching 9 bases. Losses at the gene ends were 5 bases for V and 5 bases for J; bases not matched to a gene: 2. This CDR3 is 13 amino acids long. Germline V gives CDR1 SNHLY, CDR2 FYNGKV (reference sequence). The CDR3 sequence is CASSPGQGNTLYF. Incomplete CDR3 DNA: TGTGCCAGCAGCCCGGGACAGGGAAACACCTTGTAC.

In its sample, this clone was seen once. Gene names are mouse gene names. The CDR3 is cut off 1 residue early in the read; its end comes from the germline J gene. The chain links TRBV29 to TRBJ2-4; 8 nucleotides match TRBD2. J lost 5 bases, V lost 5 bases, and 3 bases had no gene match. CDR3 length: 13 residues. Germline V CDR1 and CDR2: MSHET, SYDVDS. The CDR3 DNA, read in part, is TGTGCTAGCAGTGGGGGGGCGAGAAACACCTTGTAC. It yields the protein CASSGGARNTLY. The entire CDR3 sequence reads CASSGGARNTLYF.

A word on this clone: Mouse germline and gene names are used. Coverage ceases 1 residue before the CDR3 finishes, and the germline J gene fills in the end. The chain couples TRBV16 to TRBJ1-1, with TRBD1 identical over 8 bases. The CDR3 loop spans 12 amino acids. Germline-derived CDR1 and CDR2 are SGHSA and FRNQAP. Trimming took 1 base from V and 8 from J; bases not matched to a gene: 0. The CDR3 is CASSLGQGEVFF. The CDR3 bases that were read are TGTGCAAGCAGCTTAGGACAGGGGGAAGTCTTC.

This clone was counted between two and nine times. Gene labels here are mouse ones. Coverage ceases 1 residue before the CDR3 finishes, and the germline J gene fills in the end. The genes are TRBV13-2 and TRBJ2-7; 7 positions agree with TRBD1. Trimming cost V 1 base and J 5 bases; bases outside gene matches: 0. The germline V gene encodes CDR1 NNHNN and CDR2 SYGAGS (reference sequence). This CDR3 contains 12 residues. CDR3 DNA, as far as it was read: TGTGCCAGCGGTGATCAGGGGGATGAACAGTAC. This translates into CASGDQGDEQY. The CDR3 in full is CASGDQGDEQYF.

As regards this clone: Gene names are mouse gene names. Read data end 1 residue before the CDR3 end; the end is taken from the germline J gene. The V gene is TRBV5, the J gene TRBJ1-3; D remains unclear. The CDR3 length is 15 residues. V gave up 3 bases and J gave up 0 bases, with 9 bases separating them. The germline V gene encodes CDR1 LGHNA and CDR2 YNLKQL (reference sequence). The CDR3 bases that were read are TGTGCCAGCAGCCAGACATCATATTCTGGAAATACGCTCTAT. Its protein product is CASSQTSYSGNTLY. The full CDR3 sequence reads CASSQTSYSGNTLYF.

Comment on this clone: Mouse gene names apply. The read ends 1 residue shy of where the CDR3 ends; the end is completed using the germline J gene. The chain couples TRBV31 to TRBJ1-2, with unresolved D. There are 12 residues in the CDR3. Germline CDR1 reads GKSSPN; CDR2 reads SITVG. Trimming removed 0 bases at V and 1 base at J, with 3 bases between. The CDR3 bases that were read are TGTGCCTGGAGTCTCCAAAACTCCGACTACACC. Protein product: CAWSLQNSDYT. The whole CDR3 sequence is CAWSLQNSDYTF.

Comments on this clone: Mouse gene names apply. Coverage ceases 1 residue before the CDR3 finishes, and the germline J gene fills in the end. J is TRBJ2-1 and V is TRBV19, with a possible D match to TRBD1 (6 bases). The germline gives CDR1 FNHDT, CDR2 SITEND (reference sequence). The germline V and J ends were trimmed by 0 bases and 7 bases, with 11 bases remaining between them. There are 14 residues in the CDR3. CDR3 DNA, as far as it was read: TGTGCCAGCAGTATAGAGGGGGTGGGGGCTGAGCAGTTC. Translation: CASSIEGVGAEQF. The full CDR3 sequence reads CASSIEGVGAEQFF.